The T cell receptor beta chain described here comes from a study of T cell changes during pregnancy in multiple sclerosis. The CDR3 extends over 15 amino acids. The J segment lost 4 bases and the V segment lost 5 bases, leaving 7 bases of the junction unmatched. Germline CDR1 and CDR2: MNHEY and SMNVEV (reference sequence). Only in-frame clones appear in the TCRdb table, and some are missing; sequencing was by immunoSEQ multiplex PCR. The sample records about 44,000 clones, around 90% being singletons. This TCR was sampled from a female donor with multiple sclerosis, enrolled in a pregnancy study. The source was CD4+ T cells from peripheral blood mononuclear cells, collected in the first trimester of pregnancy. V is TRBV27 and J is TRBJ1-2; 10 nucleotides line up with TRBD1. This chain's CDR3 is CASSDTGTGVYGYTF. CDR3 DNA: TGTGCCAGCAGTGACACCGGGACAGGGGTCTATGGCTACACCTTC.